The 18 T cell receptor beta chains below all came from one sample that was sequenced in a study of shared clonotypes between healthy human individuals. Assay: immunoSEQ multiplex PCR; the TCRdb copy retains only in-frame clones and omits some. In the table there are around 2.1 million clones, more than 90% of which are singletons. The sequenced sample consisted of naive CD4+ T cells sorted from blood. Noted subset: CD45RA+ positively selected. The origin of the receptors is a man younger than 35 in good health.

The chain combines TRBV7-9 with TRBJ2-3; D is unclear. The germline V gene encodes CDR1 SEHNR and CDR2 FQNEAQ (reference sequence). V dropped 6 bases and J dropped 4 bases, with 17 bases sitting between them. This CDR3 region has 15 residues. The CDR3 is CASSPKSIFSDTQYF. The CDR3 nucleotides read TGTGCCAGCAGTCCAAAGTCGATCTTTTCAGATACGCAGTATTTT.

J is TRBJ2-5 and V is TRBV2; 9 bases match TRBD2. With V trimmed by 11 bases and J by 4 bases, 11 bases remained unmatched. The CDR3 is 14 residues long. The germline V gene has CDR1 SNHLY and CDR2 FYNNEI. CDR3 residues: CASQAGRGGETQYF. DNA of the CDR3: TGTGCCTCACAAGCTGGGCGGGGGGGAGAGACCCAGTACTTC.

This clone was seen just once. The chain couples TRBV5-1 to TRBJ1-3; the D gene is possibly TRBD1 (5 bases). Trimming removed 0 bases at V and 9 bases at J, with 7 bases between. CDR1 is SGHRS, CDR2 YFSETQ, per germline. The CDR3 runs to 12 residues. The CDR3 nucleotides read TGCGCCAGCAGCTTGGATAGGGGCACCATATATTTT. Protein product: CASSLDRGTIYF.

The DNA for the CDR3 is TGTGCCAGCAGTGAGCGCCGGGGGCTACGTCAGCCCCAGCATTTT. Translating it yields CASSERRGLRQPQHF. V gene TRBV6-1 combines with J gene TRBJ1-5; a weak D match, TRBD1 (6 bases). V lost 3 bases, J lost 6 bases, and 15 bases lay in between. Germline-derived CDR1 and CDR2 are MNHNS and SASEGT. This CDR3 has 15 residues.

V gene TRBV6-5 combines with J gene TRBJ2-1; 10 bases match TRBD1. J lost 7 bases, V lost 2 bases, and 5 bases had no gene match. From germline, CDR1 is MNHEY and CDR2 SVGAGI. The length of the CDR3 is 15 residues. The CDR3, as DNA: TGTGCCAGCAGTTACGTCGGGACAGGGGTAAATGAGCAGTTCTTC. Translating it yields CASSYVGTGVNEQFF.

This clone was seen only once. This sequence joins TRBV29-1 and TRBJ1-6; 10 bases are a match to TRBD1. Germline trimming cut 6 bases from V and 8 bases from J; bases unmatched to any gene: 4. Per germline, CDR1 SQVTM and CDR2 ANQGSEA. This CDR3 has 13 residues. The CDR3 is CSVMDRGDSPLHF. In nucleotides, the CDR3 is TGCAGCGTGATGGACAGGGGGGATTCACCCCTCCACTTT.

Turning to this clone: This same CDR3 is encoded by further DNA sequences in the sample. V gene TRBV28 combines with J gene TRBJ1-1; TRBD1 aligns across 9 bases. The CDR3 is made up of 15 amino acids. Trimming removed 3 bases from V and 1 base from J; junction bases left unmatched: 3. Germline V gene data show CDR1 as MDHEN and CDR2 as SYDVKM. CDR3 in amino acids: CASSLGGQGNTEAFF. In DNA, the CDR3 is TGTGCCAGCAGTTTGGGGGGACAGGGGAACACTGAAGCTTTCTTT.

J is TRBJ2-7 and V is TRBV30; D unresolved. Germline CDR1 reads GTSNPN; CDR2 reads SVGIG (reference sequence). V was shortened by 3 bases and J by 0 bases, with 6 bases between the two germline ends. There are 12 residues in the CDR3. The CDR3 nucleotides read TGTGCCTGGAGCTACGGCTCCTACGAGCAGTACTTC. The encoded protein is CAWSYGSYEQYF.

J is TRBJ1-1 and V is TRBV10-2; 8 bases are shared with TRBD1. The ends lost 3 bases at V and 0 bases at J; junction bases unmatched: 6. Germline CDR1 reads WSHSY; CDR2 reads SAAADI. CDR3 length: 16 residues. Here the CDR3 reads CASSDQGAILNTEAFF. In nucleotides, the CDR3 is TGCGCCAGCAGTGACCAGGGGGCAATCCTGAACACTGAAGCTTTCTTT.

The V call is TRBV18, the J call TRBJ1-1; D not certain. The CDR3 extends over 13 amino acids. V gave up 2 bases and J gave up 9 bases, with 13 bases separating them. The V gene's germline CDR1 is KGHSH and CDR2 LQKENI. The CDR3 loop is CASSPKDLPQAFF. CDR3 nucleotides: TGTGCCAGCTCACCAAAGGACCTCCCTCAAGCTTTCTTT.

This chain links TRBV15 with TRBJ2-5; 7 bases agree with TRBD2. Per the germline V gene, CDR1 is LNHNV and CDR2 is YYDKDF (reference sequence). There are 15 residues in the CDR3. Losses at the gene ends were 3 bases for V and 5 bases for J; bases not matched to a gene: 9. CDR3 sequence reads: CATSREAGFGETQYF. The DNA for the CDR3 is TGTGCCACCAGCAGGGAAGCGGGATTCGGGGAGACCCAGTACTTC. The whole variable domain, remainder taken from reference TRBV15 and TRBJ2-5, is DAMVIQNPRYQVTQFGKPVTLSCSQTLNHNVMYWYQQKSSQAPKLLFHYYDKDFNNEADTPDNFQSRRPNTSFCFLDIRSPGLGDTAMYLCATSREAGFGETQYFGPGTRLLVL.

The chain uses TRBV11-3 and TRBJ2-5; D remains unclear. CDR1 SGHNT and CDR2 YENEEA come from the germline V gene. Trimming stripped 0 bases from V and 5 bases from J, with 10 bases between. This CDR3 spans 14 amino acids. The CDR3 nucleotides are TGTGCCAGCAGCTTAGATCGGAATACGGAGACCCAGTACTTC. It translates to CASSLDRNTETQYF.

The rearrangement uses TRBV4-1 and TRBJ2-3; 13 bases agree with TRBD2. CDR3 length: 15 residues. CDR1 MGHRA and CDR2 YSYEKL come from the germline V gene. The junction had 4 bases not matched to a gene; V was cut back by 6 bases and J by 4 bases. The CDR3 region is CASSPGLAGADTQYF. The CDR3 nucleotides are TGCGCCAGCAGTCCCGGACTAGCGGGAGCAGATACGCAGTATTTT.

The CDR3 nucleotides read TGCAGCGTTGTCCCGGGACCAACCTACAATGAGCAGTTCTTC. Amino acid sequence: CSVVPGPTYNEQFF. The V and J genes are TRBV29-1 and TRBJ2-1; possibly TRBD1 or TRBD2 for D (5 bases each). CDR1 and CDR2 (germline): SQVTM, ANQGSEA. CDR3 length: 14 residues. V was trimmed by 4 bases and J by 2 bases, leaving 12 bases between them.

The CDR3 DNA reads TGCAGTGCTAGAGCAGGGTCTGAAGCTTTCTTT. Translation: CSARAGSEAFF. The J gene is TRBJ1-1, the V gene TRBV20-1; TRBD1 is a possible D gene (5 bases). CDR3 length: 11 amino acids. V lost 1 base and J lost 6, with 6 bases in between. Germline V lookup: CDR1 DFQATT, CDR2 SNEGSKA (reference sequence).

V gene TRBV9 combines with J gene TRBJ1-3, with D unresolved. Trimming removed 3 bases from V and 0 bases from J, with 7 bases in between. Germline V gives CDR1 SGDLS, CDR2 YYNGEE. The CDR3 contains 14 residues. DNA for the CDR3: TGTGCCAGCAGCGCAGGATACTCTGGAAACACCATATATTTT. It encodes CASSAGYSGNTIYF.

J is TRBJ2-7 and V is TRBV27; TRBD1 might be the D (6 bases). This CDR3 has 14 amino acids. V was clipped by 4 bases and J by 4 bases, with 14 bases between them. CDR1 is MNHEY and CDR2 is SMNVEV in the germline V gene (reference sequence). The CDR3 DNA is TGTGCCAGCAGTTATCTACAGGGCGGGTACGAGCAGTACTTC. Protein: CASSYLQGGYEQYF.

The rearrangement uses TRBV30 and TRBJ1-6; D gene ambiguous. The germline V and J ends were trimmed by 5 bases and 5 bases, with 4 bases remaining between them. Germline CDR1 GTSNPN, CDR2 SVGIG (reference sequence). The CDR3 extends over 11 amino acids. The CDR3 DNA follows: TGTGCCTGGCAGGATAATTCACCCCTCCACTTT. Translated, it gives CAWQDNSPLHF.